This T cell receptor beta chain was sequenced in a study of blood T cell repertoires in COVID-19 (dated by TCRdb to 2020 to 2022). About the investigation overall: Samples covering the acute and convalescent phases of COVID-19 were provided by collaborators in the United States, Italy and Spain. Subjects who had been exposed to COVID-19, were actively infected with it, or had recovered from it provided the deeply sampled blood TCRbeta repertoires that made up the dataset. HLA class I and class II types, where available, came from metadata supplied by the sample provider rather than from assay-based typing. The repertoires were released in a freely available public database intended as a resource for research on the immune response to SARS-CoV-2. The sample metadata nearly always contained a de-identified subject ID, COVID-19 status, age in years and sex. The prospective study material was composed of cDNA or gDNA derived from T cells, B-cell-depleted T cells, or PBMCs. Samples were obtained from the ongoing ImmuneRACE study (first 160 participants) and from 1,000 to 1,500 subjects provided by 6 global collaborators.

Taken from the germline V gene, the CDR1 and CDR2 loops are SGDLS and YYNGEE. From the cysteine through the phenylalanine, the CDR3 covers 16 amino acids. Just CDR3 DNA is preserved here, 48 bases in frame from base 1. Germline trimming: 0 bases from V, 4 bases from J; junction bases outside gene matches: 6. On the study overall, not on this receptor specifically: How much clinical and demographic metadata was included differed by source and by participant, and the metadata was provided uncurated.

The immunoSEQ Assay, a bias-controlled multiplex PCR, was used to amplify TCRbeta CDR3 regions from genomic DNA. From the authors' description of their analysis: The number of nucleated cells in each sample was estimated by amplification of reference gene primers within the assay. To quantify the absolute abundance of each unique TCRbeta CDR3 rearrangement, sequence reads were collapsed and filtered. For each sample, productive Simpson clonality was calculated by taking the square root of Simpson's diversity index across productive rearrangements. Not all clones reach the TCRdb copy of this immuneACCESS table, which keeps in-frame sequences only. Checked studies attribute under half of the gap to unresolved V genes and leave the rest unexplained. V, J and clone size derive from that table, while D and trimming were established from the DNA sequence. The sample table contains 150,000 to 200,000 clones; only one count was recorded for around 90% of them. The ten largest make up around 7% of the sample.

Note on this clone: What this receptor recognizes is not known. Qualities for individual bases were not recorded, and no much larger clone is one base off.

Collaborating institutions collected whole blood in K2EDTA tubes following their own protocols. For TCRbeta analysis, collaborators shipped samples as frozen whole blood, isolated PBMCs, or DNA extracted from either of those sample types. This clonotype originated in a man between 35 and 55 years old with acute or convalescent COVID-19. The V gene is TRBV9 and the J gene is TRBJ2-7, with 11 junctional bases fitting TRBD2. Sequenced sample: peripheral blood. CDR3 sequence: CASSVGVAGGPYEQYF. The sequence in DNA is TGTGCCAGCAGCGTAGGAGTAGCGGGGGGGCCGTACGAGCAGTACTTC.